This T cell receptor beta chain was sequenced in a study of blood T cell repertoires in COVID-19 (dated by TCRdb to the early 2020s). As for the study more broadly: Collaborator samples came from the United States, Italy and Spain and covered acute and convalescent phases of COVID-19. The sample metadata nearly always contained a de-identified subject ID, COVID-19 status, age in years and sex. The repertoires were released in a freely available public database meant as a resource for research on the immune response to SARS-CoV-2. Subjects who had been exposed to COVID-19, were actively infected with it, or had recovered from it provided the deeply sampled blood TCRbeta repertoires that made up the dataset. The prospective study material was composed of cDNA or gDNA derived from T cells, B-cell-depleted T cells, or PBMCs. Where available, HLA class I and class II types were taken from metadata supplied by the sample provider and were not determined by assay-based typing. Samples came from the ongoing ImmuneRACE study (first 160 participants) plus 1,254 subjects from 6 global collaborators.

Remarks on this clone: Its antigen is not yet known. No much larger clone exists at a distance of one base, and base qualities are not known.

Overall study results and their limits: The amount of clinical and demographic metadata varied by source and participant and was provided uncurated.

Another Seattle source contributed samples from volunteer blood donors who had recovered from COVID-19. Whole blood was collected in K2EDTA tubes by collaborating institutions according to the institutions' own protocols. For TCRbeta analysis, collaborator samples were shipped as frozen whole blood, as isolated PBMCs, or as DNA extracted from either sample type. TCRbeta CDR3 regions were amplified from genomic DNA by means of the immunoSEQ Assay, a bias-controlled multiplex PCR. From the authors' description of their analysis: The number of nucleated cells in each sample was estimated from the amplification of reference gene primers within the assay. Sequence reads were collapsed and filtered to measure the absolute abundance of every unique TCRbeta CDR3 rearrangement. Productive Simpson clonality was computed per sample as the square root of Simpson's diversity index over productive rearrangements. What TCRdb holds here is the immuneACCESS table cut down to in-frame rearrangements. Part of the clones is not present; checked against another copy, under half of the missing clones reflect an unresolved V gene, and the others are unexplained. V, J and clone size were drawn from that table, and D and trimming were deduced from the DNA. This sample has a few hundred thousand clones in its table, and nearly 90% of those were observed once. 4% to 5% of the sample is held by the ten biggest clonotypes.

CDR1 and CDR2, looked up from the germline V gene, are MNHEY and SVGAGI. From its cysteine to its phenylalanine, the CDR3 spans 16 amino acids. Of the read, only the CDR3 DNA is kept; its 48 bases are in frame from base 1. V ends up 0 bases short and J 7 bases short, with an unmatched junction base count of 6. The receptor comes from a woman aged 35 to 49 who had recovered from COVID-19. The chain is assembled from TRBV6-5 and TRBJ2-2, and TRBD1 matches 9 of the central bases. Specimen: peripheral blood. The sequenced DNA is TGTGCCAGCAGTTACTCGCAGGACAGGGGTTTCGGGGAGCTGTTTTTT. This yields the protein CASSYSQDRGFGELFF.